This T cell receptor beta chain was profiled in a study of T-cell reconstitution after alpha-beta-depleted transplantation in children. The germline gives CDR1 SGHVS, CDR2 FQNEAQ. This CDR3 region has 15 residues. V was clipped by 5 bases and J by 1 base; unmatched bases: 7. This clonotype appeared a few times. Molecular barcoding with unique molecular identifiers was used for the TCRbeta library. TCRdb fed the PCR reads into MiXCR, producing one record per CDR3 protein. Of a few hundred thousand distinct CDR3 sequences in the sample, 7.5% to 10% were seen once. Sequencing was performed on PBMCs from the stem cell graft donor, taken from the stem cell graft. The rearrangement joins TRBV7-8 to TRBJ2-5; 7 bases are shared with TRBD1. This TCR derives from a human donor who donated a stem cell graft to a child with SCID. The CDR3 region is CASSANGQVQETQYF. The CDR3 DNA reads TGTGCCAGCAGCGCCAACGGACAGGTCCAAGAGACCCAGTACTTC. Together with reference TRBV7-8 and TRBJ2-5, the CDR3 gives the full variable domain: GAGVSQSPRYKVAKRGQDVALRCDPISGHVSLFWYQQALGQGPEFLTYFQNEAQLDKSGLPSDRFFAERPEGSVSTLKIQRTQQEDSAVYLCASSANGQVQETQYFGPGTRLLVL.